Below, 12 T cell receptor beta chains from the same sample are listed, as sequenced in a study of blood T cells in healthy people across ages. It was with a sample-barcoded 5' primer and a J-beta primer mix that a second PCR of roughly 6 to 11 cycles was run. TCRdb reprocessed the 5' RACE reads via MiXCR and lists one record per CDR3 protein. The sample lists some 560,000 distinct CDR3 sequences, about 26% occurring once. These data were also filed under a second study, of T cells of mothers and their children.

Sequencing input: blood. These receptors all come from a boy between 2 and 15 years old in good health.

The chain is built from TRBV4-1 and TRBJ2-5; no clear D gene. Germline CDR1 MGHRA, CDR2 YSYEKL. Trimming removed 1 base at V and 1 base at J, with 4 bases between. The CDR3 contains 13 residues. The CDR3 sequence: CASSQGIQETQYF. CDR3 DNA sequence: TGCGCCAGCAGCCAAGGAATCCAAGAGACCCAGTACTTC.

J is TRBJ2-3 and V is TRBV7-9, with D perhaps matching TRBD1 or TRBD2 (5 bases each). The CDR3 consists of 14 residues. Germline V gene lookup returns CDR1 SEHNR and CDR2 FQNEAQ (reference sequence). V gave up 5 bases and J gave up 5 bases, with 14 bases separating them. The CDR3 DNA reads TGTGCCAGCAGCCCTGGGGGAGAGGGAGATACGCAGTATTTT. Protein product: CASSPGGEGDTQYF. The entire variable domain, with the rest obtained from reference TRBV7-9 and TRBJ2-3, is as follows: DTGVSQNPRHKITKRGQNVTFRCDPISEHNRLYWYRQTLGQGPEFLTYFQNEAQLEKSRLLSDRFSAERPKGSFSTLEIQRTEQGDSAMYLCASSPGGEGDTQYFGPGTRLTVL.

The chain recombines TRBV5-1 with TRBJ1-2, with 7 positions matching TRBD1. The CDR3 consists of 13 residues. Unmatched junction bases numbered 3, after V lost 0 bases and J lost 7 bases. Germline CDR1 and CDR2: SGHRS and YFSETQ. CDR3 nucleotides: TGCGCCAGCAGCTTGGCGGACAGGAGTGGCTACACCTTC. It translates to CASSLADRSGYTF.

CDR3 DNA sequence: TGCGCCAGCAGCCAAGAAGGATATTTGCTAGGGTCGACCCAGTACTTC. It codes for CASSQEGYLLGSTQYF. V is TRBV4-3 and J is TRBJ2-5; D is unclear. The length of the CDR3 is 16 residues. Trimming stripped 0 bases from V and 7 bases from J, with 18 bases between. From germline, CDR1 is LGHNA and CDR2 YSLEER.

The sample holds a few counts of this clonotype. Germline is not matched at one junction end, which may reflect a read error. The chain is built from TRBV5-4 and TRBJ2-6; D may be TRBD1 (5 bases). The CDR3 totals 16 residues. Looked up from germline, CDR1 is SGHNT and CDR2 is YYREEE (reference sequence). The CDR3 coding sequence is TGTGCCAGCAGCTTAACCTCCCTCCCTGGGGCCGACGTCCTGACTTTC. This translates into CASSLTSLPGADVLTF.

This chain joins TRBV5-1 and TRBJ2-5; TRBD2 aligns across 10 bases. The junction had 10 bases not matched to a gene; V was cut back by 4 bases and J by 1 base. The CDR3 is 17 amino acids. Germline V lookup: CDR1 SGHRS, CDR2 YFSETQ. CDR3 in DNA: TGCGCCAGCAGCCGGTGGGCTAGCGGGGGTCCCCAAGAGACCCAGTACTTC. Translated: CASSRWASGGPQETQYF.

This clonotype came up once. The V gene is TRBV7-6, the J gene TRBJ1-2, with D tentatively TRBD1 (6 bases). The CDR3 has 13 residues. Trimming stripped 3 bases from V and 4 bases from J, with 9 bases between. Germline assignment: CDR1 SGHVS and CDR2 FNYEAQ. The CDR3 sequence is CASSLGAVYGYTF. The CDR3 bases are TGTGCCAGCAGCTTGGGGGCTGTCTATGGCTACACCTTC.

The gene calls are TRBV7-2 and TRBJ2-4; D could derive from TRBD1 or TRBD2 (5 bases each). The V gene's germline CDR1 is SGHTA and CDR2 FQGNSA. The CDR3 runs 15 residues. V was shortened by 1 base and J by 6 bases, with 13 bases between the two germline ends. The CDR3 coding sequence is TGTGCCAGCAGCTTAGGTGGGACCGCCCTAAACATTCAGTACTTC. It encodes CASSLGGTALNIQYF. The variable domain in full, with the rest retrieved from reference TRBV7-2 and TRBJ2-4, is GAGVSQSPSNKVTEKGKDVELRCDPISGHTALYWYRQSLGQGLEFLIYFQGNSAPDKSGLPSDRFSAERTGGSVSTLTIQRTQQEDSAVYLCASSLGGTALNIQYFGAGTRLSVL.

There are a few counts of this clonotype. V usage is TRBV5-1 and J usage is TRBJ2-7; TRBD1 aligns across 8 bases. V dropped 3 bases and J dropped 4; count of bases not matched to a gene: 6. The CDR3 is 14 residues long. Germline CDR1 is SGHRS and CDR2 is YFSETQ. The CDR3 DNA sequence: TGCGCCAGCAGCTCACTCGGGACAGGTTACGAGCAGTACTTC. Its protein is CASSSLGTGYEQYF.

The chain links TRBV20-1 to TRBJ2-3; D gene unclear. CDR1 is DFQATT and CDR2 is SNEGSKA in the germline V gene (reference sequence). The CDR3 runs to 13 residues. V lost 6 bases and J 4 bases, leaving 14 bases between the germline ends. CDR3: CSALIKYADTQYF. CDR3 nucleotide sequence: TGCAGTGCCCTTATAAAGTATGCAGATACGCAGTATTTT.

This chain joins TRBV29-1 and TRBJ1-4, with a tentative D call TRBD1 (5 bases). V was clipped by 2 bases and J by 7 bases, with 5 bases between them. Germline V gene sequence: CDR1 SQVTM, CDR2 ANQGSEA. The length of the CDR3 is 11 residues. CDR3 sequence: CSVERGEKLFF. In DNA, the CDR3 is TGCAGCGTTGAAAGGGGTGAAAAACTGTTTTTT.

Worth noting for this clonotype: The germline gene is not matched at one end of the junction; a read error may be the cause. This chain connects TRBV9 to TRBJ2-7; D ambiguous. The germline CDR1 and CDR2 sequences are SGDLS and YYNGEE. The CDR3 contains 13 residues. DNA for the CDR3: TGTACCAGCAGCTCCTCCCTTTCTTACGAGCAGTACTTC. Its protein product is CTSSSSLSYEQYF.